The 6 T cell receptor beta chains below all came from one sample that was sequenced in a study of blood T cells in healthy people across ages. Primed by a sample-barcoded 5' primer and a J-beta primer mix, a second PCR proceeded for about 6 to 12 cycles. One entry per CDR3 protein, called by TCRdb with MiXCR from the 5' RACE reads. This sample has about 1,500,000 distinct CDR3 sequences; 28% occur once, and the top ten carry roughly 8%. Sequenced: blood. These receptors all stem from a woman in her twenties or thirties in good health.

This clonotype was seen just once. The junction departs from the called germline gene at one end, perhaps through a read error. The chain employs TRBV5-6 and TRBJ2-4, with D unclear. The DNA end is a closer match to TRBJ2-7, so the J assignment may be wrong. Germline CDR1 and CDR2: SGHDT and YYEEEE. The CDR3 is 18 residues long. Here the CDR3 DNA reads TGTGCCAGCAACTTGGATAGGCTCGGGCGACGACGCCTTCGCGAGCAGTACTTC. It specifies CASNLDRLGRRRLREQYF.

J is TRBJ1-1 and V is TRBV18; 7 nucleotides align to TRBD1. Trimming cost V 8 bases and J 3 bases; bases outside gene matches: 3. This CDR3 has 12 residues. Germline V gene lookup returns CDR1 KGHSH and CDR2 LQKENI. The CDR3 protein is CASPTGDTEAFF. In DNA form, the CDR3 reads TGTGCCAGCCCAACAGGGGACACTGAAGCTTTCTTT.

This clonotype has ten or more counts. The chain recombines TRBV20-1 with TRBJ2-1; 8 bases map to TRBD1. The CDR3 length is 18 residues. Trimming at V came to 3 bases and at J to 0 bases, leaving 13 bases not matched to a gene. From germline, CDR1 is DFQATT and CDR2 SNEGSKA (reference sequence). The CDR3 DNA reads TGCAGTGCTAGGGGCCTAACAGGGGGGCTGAGCTCCTACAATGAGCAGTTCTTC. Translating gives CSARGLTGGLSSYNEQFF.

This clonotype was recorded a few times. The chain links TRBV5-1 to TRBJ2-5, with TRBD2 matching 8 bases. The J segment lost 2 bases and the V segment lost 0 bases, leaving 12 bases of the junction unmatched. The CDR3 totals 18 residues. Germline loops: CDR1 SGHRS, CDR2 YFSETQ. CDR3 in DNA: TGCGCCAGCAGCTTGGGAGTCGATGCGGGAGGTGGGCAAGAGACCCAGTACTTC. Encoded protein: CASSLGVDAGGGQETQYF.

This clonotype has only a few counts. At one end, the junction sequence differs from germline, possibly due to a read error. This rearrangement joins TRBV28 to TRBJ2-7, with TRBD1 matching over 7 bases. The length of the CDR3 is 14 residues. The V gene's germline CDR1 is MDHEN and CDR2 SYDVKM. CDR3 DNA sequence: TGTGCCGGCAGTTTACCGCAGGGGGTTTACGAGCAGTACTTC. It yields the protein CAGSLPQGVYEQYF.

This clonotype was recorded many times. The chain recombines TRBV5-6 with TRBJ2-7; D may be TRBD2 (6 bases). The CDR3 runs to 15 residues. V gave up 0 bases and J gave up 4 bases, with 14 bases separating them. Per germline, CDR1 SGHDT and CDR2 YYEEEE. The CDR3 spells CASSLVRAGRYEQYF. The CDR3 DNA sequence: TGTGCCAGCAGCTTGGTCCGCGCAGGGAGGTACGAGCAGTACTTC. Full variable domain (remainder filled in from reference TRBV5-6 and TRBJ2-7): DAGVTQSPTHLIKTRGQQVTLRCSPKSGHDTVSWYQQALGQGPQFIFQYYEEEERQRGNFPDRFSGHQFPNYSSELNVNALLLGDSALYLCASSLVRAGRYEQYFGPGTRLTVT.